The 19 T cell receptor beta chains listed next were all sequenced from one sample in a study of tumor-infiltrating lymphocytes in localized non-small cell lung cancer. The repertoire was sequenced with immunoSEQ multiplex PCR; TCRdb's copy has only in-frame clones and lacks some. The table has 15,000 to 20,000 clones, around 78% seen once; the top ten hold 4.9%. Material for sequencing was lung tumor tissue. These receptors all come from a human donor with non-small cell lung cancer.

The DNA of the CDR3 is TGTGCCAGCAGCGAAACAGGGGGGCCCTACAATGAGCAGTTCTTC. Its translation is CASSETGGPYNEQFF. The gene calls are TRBV2 and TRBJ2-1, with 8 bases identical to TRBD1. After removal of 6 bases from V and 2 bases from J, the junction contained 6 bases not matched to a gene. CDR3 length: 15 residues. In germline, CDR1 is SNHLY, CDR2 FYNNEI.

The DNA of the CDR3 is TGTGCCAGCAGCTTAGCGTGGACAGCCCACCAAGAGACCCAGTACTTC. It is translated as CASSLAWTAHQETQYF. V gene TRBV7-9 combines with J gene TRBJ2-5, with a possible D match to TRBD1 (6 bases). With 0 bases removed from V and 0 bases from J, the gap between germline ends came to 11 bases. CDR1 and CDR2 from the germline V gene are SEHNR and FQNEAQ (reference sequence). The CDR3 loop spans 16 amino acids. The whole variable domain, remainder taken from reference TRBV7-9 and TRBJ2-5, is DTGVSQNPRHKITKRGQNVTFRCDPISEHNRLYWYRQTLGQGPEFLTYFQNEAQLEKSRLLSDRFSAERPKGSFSTLEIQRTEQGDSAMYLCASSLAWTAHQETQYFGPGTRLLVL.

The CDR3 sequence: CASSPGRAPTDTQYF. CDR3 DNA sequence: TGTGCCAGCAGCCCAGGACGGGCCCCCACAGATACGCAGTATTTT. This sequence joins TRBV7-2 and TRBJ2-3; no firm D call. Deletions cut 5 bases from V and 2 bases from J, with 14 bases between. The CDR3 is 15 residues long. Germline CDR1 and CDR2: SGHTA and FQGNSA.

V and J are TRBV18 and TRBJ2-5; D not resolved. Trimming took 4 bases from V and 1 from J, leaving 4 bases between them. The germline CDR1 and CDR2 sequences are KGHSH and LQKENI. The CDR3 is made up of 12 amino acids. CDR3 nucleotides: TGTGCCAGCTCACTATCCCAAGAGACCCAGTACTTC. Its protein is CASSLSQETQYF.

The chain recombines TRBV11-2 with TRBJ1-1, with D tentatively TRBD1 (6 bases). V was pared by 6 bases and J by 7 bases, with 21 bases between. The germline V gene has CDR1 SGHAT and CDR2 FQNNGV. The CDR3 is 15 amino acids. The DNA for the CDR3 is TGTGCCAGCAGTCAAAAACAGGGCTCTATAAATGAAGCTTTCTTT. Translating it yields CASSQKQGSINEAFF.

The chain links TRBV7-2 to TRBJ1-5; TRBD1 might be the D (6 bases). Per the germline V gene, CDR1 is SGHTA and CDR2 is FQGNSA. V was cut by 5 bases and J by 0 bases, with 11 bases left in between. The CDR3 extends over 15 amino acids. The CDR3 DNA sequence: TGTGCCAGCAGCACCCAGGGGTCTAGCAATCAGCCCCAGCATTTT. Its translation: CASSTQGSSNQPQHF.

V is TRBV2 and J is TRBJ1-4; D unclear. Per the germline V gene, CDR1 is SNHLY and CDR2 is FYNNEI. This CDR3 has 14 residues. Trimming shortened V by 4 bases and J by 7 bases, and 13 bases separated the two germline ends. The CDR3 DNA reads as TGTGCCAGCAGTGTTCAAGGTATAGGTGAAAAACTGTTTTTT. It codes for CASSVQGIGEKLFF.

This clone was seen only a few times. The V gene is TRBV9, the J gene TRBJ2-6; D is perhaps TRBD2 (5 bases). CDR3 size: 18 residues. Germline V CDR1 and CDR2: SGDLS, YYNGEE. Trimming shortened V by 0 bases and J by 0 bases, and 13 bases separated the two germline ends. The CDR3 is CASSVVGGPGSGANVLTF. CDR3 nucleotides: TGTGCCAGCAGCGTAGTCGGAGGCCCAGGCTCTGGGGCCAACGTCCTGACTTTC.

CDR3 DNA sequence: TGTGCCAGCAGTGAACCGGGCTACTATAATGTCCCCAATTCACCCCTCCACTTT. It codes for CASSEPGYYNVPNSPLHF. The chain recombines TRBV6-1 with TRBJ1-6; D not certain. Germline V CDR1 and CDR2: MNHNS, SASEGT. This CDR3 has 18 amino acids. V was clipped by 2 bases and J by 7 bases, with 21 bases between them.

This chain links TRBV2 with TRBJ2-1; D ambiguous. The germline V gene encodes CDR1 SNHLY and CDR2 FYNNEI. The CDR3 runs 14 residues. V shed 8 bases and J shed 0 bases, with 11 bases lying between them. The CDR3 spells CASEAPSSYNEQFF. In DNA, the CDR3 is TGTGCCAGCGAAGCGCCGAGCTCCTACAATGAGCAGTTCTTC.

This clone has just a few counts. The rearrangement uses TRBV4-3 and TRBJ2-3; 8 positions agree with TRBD1. CDR3 length equals 16 residues. Trimming removed 4 bases from V and 2 bases from J; junction bases left unmatched: 8. Germline assignment: CDR1 LGHNA and CDR2 YSLEER. CDR3 loop: CASSLRDRSFTDTQYF. The CDR3 nucleotides are TGCGCCAGCAGCCTCCGGGACAGGAGTTTCACAGATACGCAGTATTTT.

CDR3 in DNA: TGTGCCAGCAGTTACAGGGGTACCGGGGAGCTGTTTTTT. This sequence encodes CASSYRGTGELFF. This rearrangement joins TRBV6-5 to TRBJ2-2, with a tentative D call TRBD1 (5 bases). Germline lookup yields CDR1 MNHEY and CDR2 SVGAGI. The CDR3 runs 13 residues. V was pared by 2 bases and J by 5 bases, with 6 bases between.

This clone was picked up one time. The junction departs from germline at one end; a sequencing error may be responsible. The V gene is TRBV5-5, the J gene TRBJ2-7; D is uncertain. CDR1 is SGHKS, CDR2 YYEKEE, per germline (reference sequence). The CDR3 is made up of 15 amino acids. The CDR3 nucleotides read TGTGCCAGCAGCTTGGAATCCGGGCCCGGGTTCTCCGCTGTCTTC. It yields the protein CASSLESGPGFSAVF. The full variable domain, completed using reference TRBV5-5 and TRBJ2-7, is DAGVTQSPTHLIKTRGQQVTLRCSPISGHKSVSWYQQVLGQGPQFIFQYYEKEERGRGNFPDRFSARQFPNYSSELNVNALLLGDSALYLCASSLESGPGFSAVFGPGTRLTVT.

The chain recombines TRBV4-3 with TRBJ2-7; D gene unclear. Germline V gene data show CDR1 as LGHNA and CDR2 as YSLEER. V was clipped by 0 bases and J by 2 bases, with 8 bases between them. This CDR3 contains 14 residues. The CDR3 here is CASSQDKVPYEQYF. The CDR3 coding sequence is TGCGCCAGCAGCCAAGACAAGGTTCCCTACGAGCAGTACTTC.

The chain has TRBV6-6 and TRBJ2-7; the D call may be TRBD1 or TRBD2 (5 bases each). The V end lost 7 bases, the J end lost 3 bases, and 19 bases lay between the germline ends. CDR1 is MNHNY and CDR2 is SVGAGI in the germline V gene (reference sequence). There are 15 residues in the CDR3. CDR3 coding DNA: TGTGCCAGCATCCAGAGTACTCGGGGCGTCTACGAGCAGTACTTC. Its translation: CASIQSTRGVYEQYF.

This clone came up a few times. The genes are TRBV4-1 and TRBJ1-3, with 9 positions matching TRBD1. Trimming at V came to 0 bases and at J to 2 bases, leaving 5 bases not matched to a gene. The CDR3 is 17 residues long. CDR1 MGHRA and CDR2 YSYEKL come from the germline V gene. CDR3 nucleotide sequence: TGCGCCAGCAGCCAAGACTATAGGGACAGGGCTGGAAACACCATATATTTT. Translated, it gives CASSQDYRDRAGNTIYF.

Only one count was recorded for this clone. This chain joins TRBV4-3 and TRBJ1-3, with D tentatively TRBD1 (6 bases). Per the germline V gene, CDR1 is LGHNA and CDR2 is YSLEER. This CDR3 region has 16 residues. Trimming stripped 3 bases from V and 7 bases from J, with 19 bases between. The CDR3 region is CASSQVVRGYKNTIYF. The CDR3 DNA follows: TGCGCCAGCAGCCAGGTGGTCAGGGGCTACAAGAACACCATATATTTT.

V is TRBV7-2 and J is TRBJ2-3; a weak D match, TRBD2 (5 bases). V was shortened by 1 base and J by 4 bases, with 9 bases between the two germline ends. Germline values: CDR1 SGHTA, CDR2 FQGNSA. The CDR3 extends over 14 amino acids. The CDR3 here is CASSLELAADTQYF. CDR3 DNA sequence: TGTGCCAGCAGCTTAGAGCTAGCCGCAGATACGCAGTATTTT.

The gene calls are TRBV7-8 and TRBJ2-1; 7 bases map to TRBD2. V gave up 1 base and J gave up 5 bases; unmatched junction bases: 5. CDR1 SGHVS and CDR2 FQNEAQ come from the germline V gene. This CDR3 has 15 amino acids. CDR3 coding DNA: TGTGCCAGCAGCTTAGGGGCTAGCGGACACAATGAGCAGTTCTTC. This sequence encodes CASSLGASGHNEQFF.